These 27 T cell receptor beta chains share one sample of origin, sequenced in a study of shared T cell receptors in the human thymus. The table came from immunoSEQ multiplex PCR; TCRdb's copy has only in-frame clones and leaves some out. This repertoire shows about 400,000 clones, just under 95% found once; its top ten account for around 0.019%. Sequencing was done on a sample of thymocytes. These receptors all stem from a human donor.

The chain is built from TRBV19 and TRBJ2-1, with a possible D match to TRBD2 (5 bases). This CDR3 comprises 14 residues. Germline loops: CDR1 LNHDA, CDR2 SQIVND (reference sequence). Deletions cut 8 bases from V and 7 bases from J, with 18 bases between. The CDR3 is CASLRLGPGNEQFF. CDR3 bases: TGTGCCAGTCTCCGACTGGGCCCGGGAAATGAGCAGTTCTTC.

V and J are TRBV15 and TRBJ2-7, with 7 nucleotides matching TRBD1. Germline CDR1 reads LNHNV; CDR2 reads YYDKDF (reference sequence). CDR3 length: 15 residues. Losses at the gene ends were 0 bases for V and 2 bases for J; bases not matched to a gene: 4. The CDR3, as DNA: TGTGCCACCAGCAGAGAAACAGGGGATCCCTACGAGCAGTACTTC. It specifies CATSRETGDPYEQYF.

The V gene is TRBV19, the J gene TRBJ1-1; D gene uncertain. Germline CDR1 reads LNHDA; CDR2 reads SQIVND (reference sequence). The V and J ends lost 0 bases and 5 bases respectively, with 16 bases between them. The CDR3 totals 16 residues. CDR3 region: CASSIDTEQRGTEAFF. The CDR3 DNA reads as TGTGCCAGTAGTATAGATACCGAACAGCGGGGAACTGAAGCTTTCTTT.

The chain couples TRBV19 to TRBJ1-5; D is possibly TRBD1 (5 bases). The CDR3 totals 18 residues. V was pared by 0 bases and J by 4 bases, with 19 bases between. Germline CDR1 LNHDA, CDR2 SQIVND (reference sequence). The CDR3 loop is CASSIDRLDRDENQPQHF. CDR3 coding DNA: TGTGCCAGTAGTATAGATCGGCTGGACCGGGACGAAAATCAGCCCCAGCATTTT.

The chain carries TRBV5-1 and TRBJ2-7, with TRBD2 matching over 11 bases. The CDR3 totals 15 residues. Germline values: CDR1 SGHRS, CDR2 YFSETQ. After removal of 4 bases from V and 1 base from J, the junction contained 4 bases not matched to a gene. The CDR3 DNA follows: TGCGCCAGCAGCGTGGCTAGCGGGGGGTCCTACGAGCAGTACTTC. It translates to CASSVASGGSYEQYF.

The rearrangement uses TRBV11-2 and TRBJ1-3; D is uncertain. The CDR3 spans 15 residues. Germline CDR1 SGHAT, CDR2 FQNNGV. V lost 4 bases and J 1 base, leaving 11 bases between the germline ends. For the CDR3, the DNA is TGTGCCAGCAGCTCGTGGACTGGTTCTGGAAACACCATATATTTT. This sequence encodes CASSSWTGSGNTIYF.

V is TRBV27 and J is TRBJ2-2, with TRBD1 identical over 12 bases. Germline CDR1 and CDR2: MNHEY and SMNVEV (reference sequence). The CDR3 is 16 amino acids. V trimming: 5 bases; J trimming: 6 bases; junction bases outside the gene matches: 7. CDR3 sequence (DNA): TGTGCCAGCAGTCCAACCGGGACAGGGGGCTCCGGGGAGCTGTTTTTT. Translated: CASSPTGTGGSGELFF.

The chain employs TRBV6-6 and TRBJ2-4; D uncertain. Trimming took 2 bases from V and 4 from J, leaving 9 bases between them. Per the germline V gene, CDR1 is MNHNY and CDR2 is SVGAGI (reference sequence). This CDR3 region has 14 residues. Written as DNA, the CDR3 is TGTGCCAGCAGTTACAGTGACCTTAAAAACATTCAGTACTTC. Its protein product is CASSYSDLKNIQYF.

J is TRBJ1-2 and V is TRBV6-6; the D gene is possibly TRBD1 (6 bases). Germline assignment: CDR1 MNHNY and CDR2 SVGAGI (reference sequence). The CDR3 contains 14 residues. V was shortened by 8 bases and J by 4 bases, with 17 bases between the two germline ends. The CDR3 region has the DNA TGTGCCAGCGGACCCCAGGGGATACGCTATGGCTACACCTTC. Translation gives CASGPQGIRYGYTF.

In nucleotides, the CDR3 is TGTGCCAGCAGTACCGGGGTAGCGGGGGCCTACAATGAGCAGTTCTTC. It specifies CASSTGVAGAYNEQFF. The chain carries TRBV6-4 and TRBJ2-1; 9 bases map to TRBD2. CDR3 length: 16 residues. Germline CDR1 MRHNA, CDR2 SNTAGT. The V segment lost 5 bases and the J segment 2 bases; nucleotides outside the gene matches: 7.

Only one count was recorded for this clone. The rearrangement joins TRBV27 to TRBJ2-5; D is uncertain. CDR1 MNHEY and CDR2 SMNVEV come from the germline V gene (reference sequence). CDR3 length equals 12 residues. V was trimmed by 8 bases and J by 7 bases, leaving 14 bases between them. The CDR3 sequence: CASWTQRGTQYF. CDR3 nucleotides: TGTGCCAGCTGGACCCAGCGTGGGACCCAGTACTTC.

The chain employs TRBV19 and TRBJ2-3, with 13 bases fitting TRBD2. In germline, CDR1 is LNHDA, CDR2 SQIVND (reference sequence). CDR3 length: 16 residues. Trimming at V came to 3 bases and at J to 1 base, leaving 1 base not matched to a gene. The CDR3 DNA reads as TGTGCCAGTAGTATCGGGACTAGCGGGGGCACAGATACGCAGTATTTT. It yields the protein CASSIGTSGGTDTQYF.

The J gene is TRBJ2-7, the V gene TRBV5-6; no clear D. The CDR3 runs to 17 residues. Germline assignment: CDR1 SGHDT and CDR2 YYEEEE. V was cut by 6 bases and J by 0 bases, with 22 bases left in between. In DNA, the CDR3 is TGTGCCAGCATCACGTCTTCCCTGGGCCCGAGCTCCTACGAGCAGTACTTC. Translating gives CASITSSLGPSSYEQYF.

The rearrangement uses TRBV7-9 and TRBJ1-4; no firm D call. The CDR3 has 13 residues. Per germline, CDR1 SEHNR and CDR2 FQNEAQ (reference sequence). Trimming removed 5 bases from V and 14 bases from J, with 18 bases in between. The CDR3 reads CASSPQTQLPLFF. CDR3 coding DNA: TGTGCCAGCAGCCCTCAAACACAGTTGCCCCTGTTTTTT.

This chain joins TRBV9 and TRBJ2-1, with D perhaps assigned TRBD1 or TRBD2 (7 bases each). V shed 3 bases and J shed 1 base, with 17 bases lying between them. The CDR3 loop spans 17 amino acids. The V gene's germline CDR1 is SGDLS and CDR2 YYNGEE. For the CDR3, the DNA is TGTGCCAGCAGCGACGACAGGGAGGGGTGGTCCTACAATGAGCAGTTCTTC. This encodes CASSDDREGWSYNEQFF.

The V call is TRBV28, the J call TRBJ2-7; TRBD1 aligns across 10 bases. Germline CDR1 and CDR2: MDHEN and SYDVKM. V lost 5 bases and J lost 1; bases outside the gene matches: 5. The CDR3 extends over 15 amino acids. The CDR3 region is CASSARDRGSYEQYF. For the CDR3, the DNA is TGTGCCAGCAGTGCCCGGGACAGGGGTTCCTACGAGCAGTACTTC.

The chain uses TRBV27 and TRBJ1-5, with a weak D call TRBD1 (6 bases). The V and J ends lost 8 bases and 0 bases respectively, with 14 bases between them. The CDR3 is 15 residues long. The germline gives CDR1 MNHEY, CDR2 SMNVEV (reference sequence). The CDR3 DNA reads as TGTGCCAGCTCACGGACAGACCATAGCAATCAGCCCCAGCATTTT. This translates into CASSRTDHSNQPQHF.

The chain combines TRBV29-1 with TRBJ2-3, with 16 bases that match TRBD2. The V gene end was trimmed by 8 bases and the J gene end by 2 bases; junction bases not matched to a gene: 4. This CDR3 is built from 15 residues. Germline V lookup: CDR1 SQVTM, CDR2 ANQGSEA. CDR3: CSWGLAGGDTDTQYF. The CDR3 nucleotides are TGCAGCTGGGGACTAGCGGGAGGGGACACAGATACGCAGTATTTT.

The chain is built from TRBV27 and TRBJ1-3; D gene ambiguous. This CDR3 spans 15 amino acids. The germline V gene encodes CDR1 MNHEY and CDR2 SMNVEV (reference sequence). Between the trimmed V and J ends, which lost 3 bases and 4 bases, there was a span of 13 bases. The CDR3 sequence is CASSLTSRSGNTIYF. The CDR3 DNA reads TGTGCCAGCAGTTTGACCAGTAGATCCGGAAACACCATATATTTT.

The V call is TRBV7-9, the J call TRBJ1-3, with D hard to call. Germline CDR1 SEHNR, CDR2 FQNEAQ (reference sequence). V lost 3 bases and J 4 bases, leaving 4 bases between the germline ends. This CDR3 region has 12 residues. In DNA form, the CDR3 reads TGTGCCAGCAGCTTCGTCGGAAACACCATATATTTT. Translated: CASSFVGNTIYF.

DNA of the CDR3: TGCGCCAGCAGCTTGGGTGGGTGGCTCCGAAACACCGGGGAGCTGTTTTTT. Translated, it gives CASSLGGWLRNTGELFF. The chain employs TRBV5-1 and TRBJ2-2; D ambiguous. Per the germline V gene, CDR1 is SGHRS and CDR2 is YFSETQ. There are 17 residues in the CDR3. Trimming shortened V by 0 bases and J by 2 bases, and 14 bases separated the two germline ends.

V usage is TRBV7-9 and J usage is TRBJ2-5, with unresolved D. Germline CDR1 is SEHNR and CDR2 is FQNEAQ (reference sequence). The V end lost 2 bases, the J end lost 0 bases, and 10 bases lay between the germline ends. CDR3 length: 15 amino acids. As DNA, the CDR3 is TGTGCCAGCAGCTTAAAAGTGGAGTACCAAGAGACCCAGTACTTC. Amino acids: CASSLKVEYQETQYF.

The V gene is TRBV9, the J gene TRBJ2-2, with D perhaps being TRBD1 or TRBD2 (5 bases each). This CDR3 region has 17 residues. CDR1 is SGDLS and CDR2 is YYNGEE in the germline V gene. V lost 4 bases, J lost 4 bases, and 20 bases lay in between. This CDR3 is CASSPRDGSLSTGELFF. The CDR3 nucleotides are TGTGCCAGCAGCCCCCGGGACGGCAGTCTGAGCACCGGGGAGCTGTTTTTT.

This sequence joins TRBV28 and TRBJ1-1; TRBD1 is a possible D gene (6 bases). The germline gives CDR1 MDHEN, CDR2 SYDVKM. This CDR3 is built from 15 residues. V gave up 3 bases and J gave up 6 bases, with 17 bases separating them. CDR3 DNA: TGTGCCAGCAGTTTTAGGGGCCGTAAGGGGGCTGAAGCTTTCTTT. Amino acid sequence: CASSFRGRKGAEAFF.

The chain couples TRBV7-3 to TRBJ2-3, with 9 bases identical to TRBD2. The junction had 3 bases not matched to a gene; V was cut back by 8 bases and J by 3 bases. Germline V gives CDR1 SGHTA, CDR2 FQGTGA. CDR3 length equals 13 residues. CDR3 nucleotide sequence: TGTGCCAGCGACAGCGGGGGGACAGATACGCAGTATTTT. It yields the protein CASDSGGTDTQYF.

The chain links TRBV6-5 to TRBJ2-7; TRBD2 is a possible D gene (5 bases). The CDR3 runs to 12 residues. Per germline, CDR1 MNHEY and CDR2 SVGAGI. The ends were cut back, 8 bases at V and 0 bases at J, with 8 bases in the middle. CDR3 amino acids: CASQTSSYEQYF. For the CDR3, the DNA is TGTGCCAGCCAAACTAGCTCCTACGAGCAGTACTTC.

The V call is TRBV12-5, the J call TRBJ2-7; the D gene is possibly TRBD1 (6 bases). Germline lookup yields CDR1 LGHNT and CDR2 FRNRAP. The CDR3 has 16 amino acids. V was clipped by 1 base and J by 2 bases, with 15 bases between them. CDR3 region: CASGLDTLRGTYEQYF. The CDR3 coding sequence is TGTGCTAGTGGTTTGGACACTCTCAGGGGAACCTACGAGCAGTACTTC.